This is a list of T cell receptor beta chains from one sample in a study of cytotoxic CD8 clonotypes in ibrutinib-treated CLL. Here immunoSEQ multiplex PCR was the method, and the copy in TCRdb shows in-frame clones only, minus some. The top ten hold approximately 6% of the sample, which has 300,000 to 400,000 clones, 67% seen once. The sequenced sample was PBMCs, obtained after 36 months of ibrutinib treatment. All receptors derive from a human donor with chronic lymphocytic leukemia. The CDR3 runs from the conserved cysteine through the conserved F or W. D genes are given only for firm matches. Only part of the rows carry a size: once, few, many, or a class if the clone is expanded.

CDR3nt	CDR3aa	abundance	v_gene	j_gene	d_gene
TGTGCCAGCAGTTTACCCCCCGGGAGGACTAGCGGGAACTACAATGAGCAGTTCTTC	CASSLPPGRTSGNYNEQFF	NA	TRBV27	TRBJ2-1	TRBD2
TGTGCCAGCAGCTTAGCGGTGGGACAGGGGGTGAAAGAGACCCAGTACTTC	CASSLAVGQGVKETQYF	NA	TRBV7-9	TRBJ2-5	TRBD1
TGCAGCGTCGAAATGATCAACAGGCGAGAGACCCAGTACTTC	CSVEMINRRETQYF	NA	TRBV29-1	TRBJ2-5	NA
TGTGCCAGCAGCTTAGATCCCACAGGGGGTGAGCAGTTCTTC	CASSLDPTGGEQFF	NA	TRBV11-3	TRBJ2-1	TRBD1
TGCGCCAGCAGTTACCAGAGCTCCTACAATGAGCAGTTCTTC	CASSYQSSYNEQFF	few	TRBV10-1	TRBJ2-1	NA
TGTGCCAGCAGCTTATTGGAGGGAGGTCAGCCCCAGCATTTT	CASSLLEGGQPQHF	few	TRBV7-8	TRBJ1-5	NA
TGTGCCACCAGCAGGGGTTTTGGAGGAGCGGGAGGAGGAGAGACCCAGTACTTC	CATSRGFGGAGGGETQYF	NA	TRBV15	TRBJ2-5	TRBD2
TGTGCCAGCAGTGAATATCCCTCCGAGGCAGGGGGCATCACCGACTTC	CASSEYPSEAGGITDF	once	TRBV25-1	TRBJ1-2	TRBD1
TGTGCCAGCAGCGACATGAGGGATAGTTTCCATGAGCAGTTCTTC	CASSDMRDSFHEQFF	NA	TRBV9	TRBJ2-1	NA
TGTGCCAGCAGTGAATTTAGAGCAACATGGGACCGGCAGTTCTTC	CASSEFRATWDRQFF	NA	TRBV25-1	TRBJ2-1	NA
TGTGCCAGCAGTTTATCTCGGATGGAGACCCAGTACTTC	CASSLSRMETQYF	NA	TRBV27	TRBJ2-5	NA
TGTGCCAGCAGTTTACTCTACGAAACAGATACGCAGTATTTT	CASSLLYETDTQYF	NA	TRBV27	TRBJ2-3	NA
TGTGCCAGCAGCTTTCCAGAGCTAAATGAAAAACTGTTTTTT	CASSFPELNEKLFF	NA	TRBV7-8	TRBJ1-4	NA
TGTGCCAGTACCTCATCCCGGGGGGCCTCGTACGAGCAGTACTTC	CASTSSRGASYEQYF	NA	TRBV2	TRBJ2-7	NA
TGTGCCAGCAGCCGAACTCCGGGACACAGCTACGAGCAGTACTTC	CASSRTPGHSYEQYF	NA	TRBV13	TRBJ2-7	NA
TGTGCCAGCACCCAAACCTCCTCTAGGGGAGAGACCCAGTACTTC	CASTQTSSRGETQYF	NA	TRBV11-2	TRBJ2-5	NA